This passage covers 19 T cell receptor beta chains from one sample sequenced in a study of early T cells in non-severe SARS-CoV-2 infection. TCRdb reanalysed the 5' RACE reads using MiXCR and keeps one entry per CDR3 protein. The profile shows more than 35,000 distinct CDR3 sequences, 11% of them singletons. The sample consisted of whole blood. The source of these receptors is an adult who was a healthcare worker with PCR-confirmed SARS-CoV-2 infection or an uninfected control (not recorded which).

This clonotype was seen ten or more times. The chain recombines TRBV3-1 with TRBJ2-3, with TRBD1 matching 7 bases. Per germline, CDR1 LGHDT and CDR2 YNNKEL (reference sequence). The CDR3 is 14 amino acids. J lost 6 bases, V lost 1 base, and 4 bases had no gene match. CDR3 nucleotide sequence: TGTGCCAGCAGCCAAGGGACAGGTTCCGATACGCAGTATTTT. It translates to CASSQGTGSDTQYF.

The rearrangement links TRBV6-2 or TRBV6-3 to TRBJ2-1; 12 nucleotides align to TRBD2. After removal of 3 bases from V and 5 bases from J, the junction contained 8 bases not matched to a gene. Looked up from germline, CDR1 is MNHEY and CDR2 is SVGEGT. The CDR3 runs 17 residues. The CDR3 DNA follows: TGTGCCAGCAGTTATTCTTCTAGCGGGAGGGAAGACAATGAGCAGTTCTTC. It encodes CASSYSSSGREDNEQFF.

The chain employs TRBV29-1 and TRBJ1-1; no reliable D call. The CDR3 is 12 amino acids. V lost 0 bases and J lost 6, with 8 bases in between. The germline V gene has CDR1 SQVTM and CDR2 ANQGSEA. The CDR3 protein is CSVEDGRSEAFF. CDR3 sequence (DNA): TGCAGCGTTGAAGATGGCCGGTCTGAAGCTTTCTTT.

This clonotype occurred many times. This sequence joins TRBV6-2 or TRBV6-3 and TRBJ2-7, with a possible D match to TRBD1 (5 bases). Trimming removed 6 bases at V and 2 bases at J, with 11 bases between. Germline loops: CDR1 MNHEY, CDR2 SVGEGT. This CDR3 comprises 13 residues. The CDR3 DNA is TGTGCCAGCAGCCACACAGGACCCTACGAGCAGTACTTC. Translation: CASSHTGPYEQYF.

This clonotype was seen many times. The chain links TRBV10-3 to TRBJ2-5; 8 bases are shared with TRBD2. Germline CDR1 is ENHRY and CDR2 is SYGVKD. The V segment lost 10 bases and the J segment 3 bases; nucleotides outside the gene matches: 10. There are 14 residues in the CDR3. CDR3 in amino acids: CATSLLAEKETQYF. Here the CDR3 DNA reads TGTGCCACCTCCCTACTAGCGGAGAAAGAGACCCAGTACTTC.

This clonotype was recorded at least ten times. The chain carries TRBV10-2 and TRBJ1-2; D call uncertain. CDR3 length: 13 amino acids. CDR1 and CDR2 from the germline V gene are WSHSY and SAAADI. Trimming took 7 bases from V and 4 from J, leaving 13 bases between them. The CDR3 DNA reads as TGCGCCAGCATCGGGCAACCTTCCTATGGCTACACCTTC. Its protein product is CASIGQPSYGYTF.

There are many counts of this clonotype. This sequence joins TRBV12-3 or TRBV12-4 and TRBJ1-6, with D tentatively TRBD1 (5 bases). Trimming removed 6 bases at V and 10 bases at J, with 10 bases between. The CDR3 is 12 residues long. The CDR3 sequence: CASRGRDSPLHF. The CDR3 DNA follows: TGTGCCAGCAGGGGAAGGGACTCACCCCTCCACTTT.

This clonotype was observed many times. This chain joins TRBV28 and TRBJ1-5; TRBD1 might be the D (6 bases). Germline V gene data show CDR1 as MDHEN and CDR2 as SYDVKM. The V end was cut by 2 bases, the J end by 2 bases, with 7 bases between. The CDR3 has 14 residues. This chain's CDR3 is CASSLGGRNQPQHF. In DNA form, the CDR3 reads TGTGCCAGCAGTTTAGGGGGGCGCAATCAGCCCCAGCATTTT.

This clonotype has more than one count but fewer than ten. The chain combines TRBV4-1 with TRBJ2-3; 9 bases align to TRBD1. The CDR3 contains 17 residues. CDR1 and CDR2 (germline): MGHRA, YSYEKL. V lost 4 bases, J lost 6 bases, and 14 bases stayed unmatched. The CDR3 nucleotides read TGCGCCAGCAGCCGATCGGGACAGGGCGCCCGGGGGGATACGCAGTATTTT. As protein: CASSRSGQGARGDTQYF.

The chain uses TRBV7-3 and TRBJ2-1; 9 positions match TRBD2. Germline-derived CDR1 and CDR2 are SGHTA and FQGTGA. The CDR3 has 15 residues. J gave up 7 bases and V 1 base, and 5 bases lay outside the gene matches. The CDR3 DNA reads as TGTGCCAGCAGCTTAATTAGCGGGAGTTCTAATGAGCAGTTCTTC. Translation: CASSLISGSSNEQFF.

This clonotype was observed at least ten times. This sequence joins TRBV10-3 and TRBJ1-1; D call uncertain. The CDR3 consists of 13 residues. Trimming stripped 3 bases from V and 3 bases from J, with 8 bases between. Germline-derived CDR1 and CDR2 are ENHRY and SYGVKD. The CDR3 spells CAISDEVDTEAFF. For the CDR3, the DNA is TGTGCCATCAGTGACGAGGTGGACACTGAAGCTTTCTTT.

The chain employs TRBV4-2 and TRBJ2-3; TRBD2 is a possible D gene (6 bases). The CDR3 extends over 13 amino acids. CDR1 is LGHNA and CDR2 is YNFKEQ in the germline V gene. Trimming stripped 1 base from V and 8 bases from J, with 10 bases between. CDR3 residues: CASSQGGGPTQYF. The DNA for the CDR3 is TGTGCCAGCAGCCAAGGCGGAGGGCCTACGCAGTATTTT.

This chain connects TRBV28 to TRBJ2-7; 9 bases agree with TRBD2. Germline V gives CDR1 MDHEN, CDR2 SYDVKM. V dropped 7 bases and J dropped 4; count of bases not matched to a gene: 5. The CDR3 is 13 amino acids. The CDR3 DNA sequence: TGTGCCAGCATGGCTAGCGGGACTTACGAGCAGTACTTC. Residues: CASMASGTYEQYF.

This clonotype has a count of ten or more. This chain links TRBV20-1 with TRBJ2-1; D may be TRBD2 (6 bases). Germline V gene sequence: CDR1 DFQATT, CDR2 SNEGSKA (reference sequence). The CDR3 loop spans 10 amino acids. Trimming took 4 bases from V and 10 from J, leaving 8 bases between them. In nucleotides, the CDR3 is TGCAGTGCTAAGGGGAGGGAGCAGTTCTTC. This sequence encodes CSAKGREQFF.

The V and J genes are TRBV28 and TRBJ1-3; D possibly corresponds to TRBD1 (5 bases). CDR1 and CDR2 from the germline V gene are MDHEN and SYDVKM. This CDR3 comprises 15 residues. V lost 4 bases, J lost 2 bases, and 12 bases lay in between. The CDR3 nucleotides are TGTGCCAGCAGTTCCCCAGGGTCGACTGGAAACACCATATATTTT. Its translation is CASSSPGSTGNTIYF.

With regard to this clonotype: A much larger clone differs from this one at a single base, so this may be a read error. The V gene is TRBV20-1, the J gene TRBJ2-1; D assignment may be TRBD1 or TRBD2 (6 bases each). CDR1 and CDR2 from the germline V gene are DFQATT and SNEGSKA (reference sequence). This CDR3 has 14 residues. This chain's CDR3 is CGARAGGGYNEQFF. CDR3 sequence (DNA): TGCGGTGCTAGAGCCGGAGGGGGGTACAATGAGCAGTTCTTC.

This clonotype has just a few counts. The rearrangement joins TRBV28 to TRBJ2-3; D tentatively reads TRBD1 or TRBD2 (6 bases each). This CDR3 is 16 amino acids long. V shed 3 bases and J shed 1 base, with 14 bases lying between them. Germline CDR1 and CDR2: MDHEN and SYDVKM. Here the CDR3 reads CASSLGGTLGTDTQYF. CDR3 DNA sequence: TGTGCCAGCAGTTTGGGGGGCACCCTTGGCACAGATACGCAGTATTTT.

The V gene is TRBV29-1, the J gene TRBJ1-3, with D possibly being TRBD1 (5 bases). CDR3 size: 14 residues. V was clipped by 6 bases and J by 0 bases, with 12 bases between them. Germline assignment: CDR1 SQVTM and CDR2 ANQGSEA. The CDR3 DNA reads TGCAGCGTCGACCCGACAGCCTCTGGAAACACCATATATTTT. Translation gives CSVDPTASGNTIYF.

This clonotype was seen a few times. The V gene is TRBV5-5, the J gene TRBJ2-7; TRBD1 aligns across 7 bases. CDR1 and CDR2 from the germline V gene are SGHKS and YYEKEE (reference sequence). Unmatched junction bases numbered 10, after V lost 2 bases and J lost 5 bases. The CDR3 runs to 15 residues. This CDR3 reads CASSFQDRESHEQYF. The CDR3 bases are TGTGCCAGCAGCTTCCAAGACAGGGAATCCCACGAGCAGTACTTC.